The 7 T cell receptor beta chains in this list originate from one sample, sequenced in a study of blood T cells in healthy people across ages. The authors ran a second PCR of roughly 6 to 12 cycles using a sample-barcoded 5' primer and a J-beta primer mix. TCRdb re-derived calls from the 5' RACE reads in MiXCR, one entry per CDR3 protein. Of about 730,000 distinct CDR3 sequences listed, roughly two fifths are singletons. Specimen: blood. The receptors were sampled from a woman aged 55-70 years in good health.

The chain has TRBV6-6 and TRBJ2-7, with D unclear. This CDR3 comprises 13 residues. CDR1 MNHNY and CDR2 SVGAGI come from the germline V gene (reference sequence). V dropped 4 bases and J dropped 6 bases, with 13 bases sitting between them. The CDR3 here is CASSSLGSGEQYF. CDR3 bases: TGTGCCAGCAGTTCCTTGGGGTCCGGCGAGCAGTACTTC.

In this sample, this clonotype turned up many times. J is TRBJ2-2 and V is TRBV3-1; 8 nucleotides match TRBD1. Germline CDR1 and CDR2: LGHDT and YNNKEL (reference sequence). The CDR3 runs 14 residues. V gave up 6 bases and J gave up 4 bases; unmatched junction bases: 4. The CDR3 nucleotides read TGTGCCAGCAGAACGGGACAGGCCACCGGGGAGCTGTTTTTT. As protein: CASRTGQATGELFF.

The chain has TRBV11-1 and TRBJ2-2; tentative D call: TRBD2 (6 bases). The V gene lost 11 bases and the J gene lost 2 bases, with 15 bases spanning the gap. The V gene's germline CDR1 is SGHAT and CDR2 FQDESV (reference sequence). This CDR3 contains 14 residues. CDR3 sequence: CAGTAGPNTGELFF. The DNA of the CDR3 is TGTGCCGGTACAGCGGGTCCCAACACCGGGGAGCTGTTTTTT.

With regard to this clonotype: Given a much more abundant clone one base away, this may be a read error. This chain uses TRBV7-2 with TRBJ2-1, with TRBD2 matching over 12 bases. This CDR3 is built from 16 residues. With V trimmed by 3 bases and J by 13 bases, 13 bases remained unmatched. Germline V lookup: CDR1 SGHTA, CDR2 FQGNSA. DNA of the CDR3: TGTGCCAGCAGCTTCCTTTCTAGCGGGAGGGGGGAGACCCAGTTCTTC. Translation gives CASSFLSSGRGETQFF.

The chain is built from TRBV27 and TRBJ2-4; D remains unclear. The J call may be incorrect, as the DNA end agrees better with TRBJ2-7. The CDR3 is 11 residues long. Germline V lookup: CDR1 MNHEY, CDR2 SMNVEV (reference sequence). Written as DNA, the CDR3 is TGTGCCAGCAGTTCAAGGAGCGAGCAGTACTTC. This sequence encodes CASSSRSEQYF.

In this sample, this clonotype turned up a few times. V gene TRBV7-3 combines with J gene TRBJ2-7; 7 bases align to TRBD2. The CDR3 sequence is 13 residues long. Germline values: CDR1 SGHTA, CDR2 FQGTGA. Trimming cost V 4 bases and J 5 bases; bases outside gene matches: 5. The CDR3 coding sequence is TGTGCCAGCAGCTCCGGACTAGAGAACGAGCAGTACTTC. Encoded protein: CASSSGLENEQYF.

The chain's CDR3 is CASSLGPGFGETQYF. In DNA form, the CDR3 reads TGTGCCAGCAGCTTGGGCCCTGGTTTCGGTGAGACCCAGTACTTC. The gene calls are TRBV11-2 and TRBJ2-4; D unclear. The J call is doubtful: the DNA matches TRBJ2-5 better. This CDR3 region has 15 residues. In germline, CDR1 is SGHAT, CDR2 FQNNGV.